These 32 T cell receptor beta chains came from one sample sequenced in a study of T cells in Graves' hyperthyroidism and ophthalmopathy. TCR beta CDR3 sequences were amplified from RNA transcripts. The primer set for the first-round RT-PCR of the TCR CDR3 was HTBI. Each CDR3 protein gets one entry after TCRdb re-called the multiplex PCR reads with MiXCR. The sample lists a few hundred thousand distinct CDR3 sequences, 15% occurring once. Sequencing was done on a sample of blood. The receptors were sampled from a woman aged 25 to 39 with Graves' hyperthyroidism.

This clonotype was seen repeatedly, ten times or more. The chain joins TRBV7-3 to TRBJ2-2; D unclear. V lost 0 bases to trimming and J lost 4 bases, with 9 bases between them. CDR1 is SGHTA, CDR2 FQGTGA, per germline. The CDR3 has 15 residues. The CDR3 loop reads CASSLTAGSTGELFF. The CDR3 DNA reads TGTGCCAGCAGCTTAACAGCAGGAAGCACCGGGGAGCTGTTTTTT. The variable domain in full, completed from reference TRBV7-3 and TRBJ2-2, reads GAGVSQTPSNKVTEKGKYVELRCDPISGHTALYWYRQSLGQGPEFLIYFQGTGAADDSGLPNDRFFAVRPEGSVSTLKIQRTERGDSAVYLCASSLTAGSTGELFFGEGSRLTVL.

In this sample, this clonotype turned up a few times. Possible read error: a much larger clone is one base away. V is TRBV11-3 and J is TRBJ2-7; D tentatively fits TRBD1 or TRBD2 (5 bases each). Germline V gives CDR1 SGHNT, CDR2 YENEEA. Trimming pared 4 bases from V and 4 bases from J, leaving 17 bases between. CDR3 length: 15 amino acids. The CDR3 reads CASSSRPGPMYEQYF. The CDR3 DNA sequence: TGTGCCAGCAGCTCAAGACCGGGACCCATGTACGAGCAGTACTTC.

This clonotype was observed a handful of times. The chain combines TRBV5-1 with TRBJ1-5; D possibly corresponds to TRBD1 (5 bases). The germline gives CDR1 SGHRS, CDR2 YFSETQ. Trimming removed 3 bases from V and 2 bases from J, with 12 bases in between. CDR3 length: 15 amino acids. CDR3 sequence reads: CASSSKEQGNQPQHF. The CDR3 bases are TGCGCCAGCAGCTCGAAAGAACAGGGCAATCAGCCCCAGCATTTT.

V gene TRBV6-1 combines with J gene TRBJ2-3, with 9 bases identical to TRBD1. The V segment lost 3 bases and the J segment 3 bases; nucleotides outside the gene matches: 13. Germline loops: CDR1 MNHNS, CDR2 SASEGT. This CDR3 region has 18 residues. The CDR3 is CASSDRAFTGGGTDTQYF. In DNA form, the CDR3 reads TGTGCCAGCAGTGACCGGGCCTTCACAGGGGGCGGAACAGATACGCAGTATTTT.

This clonotype was counted at least ten times. This sequence joins TRBV11-2 and TRBJ1-5; D gene uncertain. This CDR3 is built from 14 residues. The germline V gene encodes CDR1 SGHAT and CDR2 FQNNGV. V was shortened by 3 bases and J by 4 bases, with 10 bases between the two germline ends. Written as DNA, the CDR3 is TGTGCCAGCAGCTTGTCGCCCCGAAATCAGCCCCAGCATTTT. This sequence encodes CASSLSPRNQPQHF.

In this sample, this clonotype turned up a few times. The V gene is TRBV20-1, the J gene TRBJ2-5, with TRBD2 identical over 7 bases. The junction had 13 bases not matched to a gene; V was cut back by 6 bases and J by 3 bases. This CDR3 contains 15 residues. CDR1 and CDR2 (germline): DFQATT, SNEGSKA (reference sequence). CDR3 in amino acids: CSATGSLGGEETQYF. As DNA, the CDR3 is TGCAGTGCCACGGGGTCGTTGGGGGGGGAAGAGACCCAGTACTTC.

This clonotype was counted many times. The chain uses TRBV6-5 and TRBJ1-5; the D gene is possibly TRBD1 (5 bases). The V end was cut by 1 base, the J end by 11 bases, with 24 bases between. The CDR3 is made up of 17 amino acids. Germline CDR1 is MNHEY and CDR2 is SVGAGI. The DNA for the CDR3 is TGTGCCAGCAGTTACTATAGCCCGGCAAGGGGAAACTGGGCCCAGCATTTT. Translating it yields CASSYYSPARGNWAQHF.

The V gene is TRBV12-3 or TRBV12-4, the J gene TRBJ1-1, with 7 bases matching TRBD1. The CDR3 runs 13 residues. V shed 2 bases and J 11 bases; nucleotides not matched to a gene: 8. This chain's CDR3 is CASSLQGGHTAFF. The CDR3 nucleotides are TGTGCCAGCAGTTTACAGGGGGGACATACGGCTTTCTTT.

J is TRBJ2-3 and V is TRBV5-1; D ambiguous. Germline CDR1 reads SGHRS; CDR2 reads YFSETQ. V lost 6 bases and J 1 base, leaving 9 bases between the germline ends. The CDR3 covers 13 residues. The CDR3 loop reads CASKTPGTDTQYF. Written as DNA, the CDR3 is TGCGCCAGCAAAACTCCCGGCACAGATACGCAGTATTTT.

In its sample, this clonotype was seen a few times. The chain couples TRBV12-5 to TRBJ2-5; 8 bases fit TRBD1. With 6 bases clipped from V and 4 bases from J, the junction kept 4 bases outside the gene matches. CDR1 LGHNT and CDR2 FRNRAP come from the germline V gene. The CDR3 loop spans 13 amino acids. CDR3 sequence: CASGAGGAETQYF. CDR3 DNA: TGTGCTAGTGGCGCAGGGGGCGCAGAGACCCAGTACTTC. The full variable domain, with the rest looked up from reference TRBV12-5 and TRBJ2-5, is DARVTQTPRHKVTEMGQEVTMRCQPILGHNTVFWYRQTMMQGLELLAYFRNRAPLDDSGMPKDRFSAEMPDATLATLKIQPSEPRDSAVYFCASGAGGAETQYFGPGTRLLVL.

There are many counts of this clonotype. The rearrangement joins TRBV20-1 to TRBJ1-2, with a weak D call TRBD1 (6 bases). The CDR3 covers 14 residues. V was pared by 3 bases and J by 5 bases, with 16 bases between. In germline, CDR1 is DFQATT, CDR2 SNEGSKA (reference sequence). The DNA for the CDR3 is TGCAGTGCTAGGGGGGCGGGGGGCGGTTATGGCTACACCTTC. This encodes CSARGAGGGYGYTF.

In the case of this clonotype: A much larger clone lies one base from this, so it may be a read error. The chain employs TRBV28 and TRBJ1-5; D call uncertain. With 3 bases removed from V and 7 bases from J, the gap between germline ends came to 16 bases. The CDR3 sequence is 15 residues long. The germline gives CDR1 MDHEN, CDR2 SYDVKM. The CDR3 region has the DNA TGTGCCAGCAGTTTTTTCGGCCTTAGTGAGCAGCCCCAGCATTTT. It codes for CASSFFGLSEQPQHF.

The chain uses TRBV12-3 or TRBV12-4 and TRBJ1-5, with 7 bases matching TRBD1. V was clipped by 4 bases and J by 5 bases; unmatched bases: 8. The CDR3 contains 15 residues. CDR3 amino acids: CASSYSGGGDQPQHF. DNA for the CDR3: TGTGCCAGCAGTTACTCAGGGGGTGGAGATCAGCCCCAGCATTTT.

About this clonotype itself: This may be a read error: a much more frequent sequence differs by one nucleotide. The V and J genes are TRBV6-2 or TRBV6-3 and TRBJ2-7; 10 positions match TRBD2. V shed 2 bases and J 9 bases; nucleotides not matched to a gene: 16. The V gene's germline CDR1 is MNHEY and CDR2 SVGEGT. The CDR3 is made up of 17 amino acids. CDR3: CASSYGGPSGSSGGQYF. The CDR3 DNA sequence: TGTGCCAGCAGTTACGGGGGGCCTAGCGGGAGCTCAGGGGGGCAGTACTTC.

This clonotype was observed a handful of times. CDR3 sequence (DNA): TGTGCCACCAGCAGTGGCACCGGCTCTGGGGCCAACGTCCTGACTTTC. Translated: CATSSGTGSGANVLTF. The V gene is TRBV15, the J gene TRBJ2-6; D is undetermined. V was shortened by 3 bases and J by 0 bases, with 9 bases between the two germline ends. This CDR3 is built from 16 residues. CDR1 and CDR2 from the germline V gene are LNHNV and YYDKDF (reference sequence).

This chain connects TRBV19 to TRBJ1-1; no firm D call. The V gene lost 2 bases and the J gene lost 1 base, with 5 bases spanning the gap. Per germline, CDR1 LNHDA and CDR2 SQIVND (reference sequence). The CDR3 extends over 13 amino acids. The CDR3 region is CASSITANTEAFF. The CDR3, as DNA: TGTGCCAGTAGTATAACGGCGAACACTGAAGCTTTCTTT. The full variable domain, its missing parts supplied by reference TRBV19 and TRBJ1-1, is DGGITQSPKYLFRKEGQNVTLSCEQNLNHDAMYWYRQDPGQGLRLIYYSQIVNDFQKGDIAEGYSVSREKKESFPLTVTSAQKNPTAFYLCASSITANTEAFFGQGTRLTVV.

V is TRBV5-5 and J is TRBJ2-7; D may correspond to TRBD1 or TRBD2 (5 bases each). There are 13 residues in the CDR3. In germline, CDR1 is SGHKS, CDR2 YYEKEE (reference sequence). Trimming cost V 6 bases and J 1 base, with 11 bases left between them. The chain's CDR3 is CASIRGRSYEQYF. The CDR3 nucleotides read TGTGCCAGCATCCGGGGACGGTCCTACGAGCAGTACTTC.

At least ten counts were recorded for this clonotype. The CDR3 region is CSATPDDRSNSPLHF. CDR3 sequence (DNA): TGCAGTGCTACCCCGGACGACAGGTCTAATTCACCCCTCCACTTT. The V gene is TRBV20-1, the J gene TRBJ1-6; TRBD1 might be the D (6 bases). CDR1 is DFQATT and CDR2 is SNEGSKA in the germline V gene (reference sequence). The CDR3 runs 15 residues. V lost 4 bases, J lost 6 bases, and 16 bases lay in between.

The table lists this clonotype with many counts. This CDR3 reads CASSPEGLDHEQFF. In nucleotides, the CDR3 is TGTGCCAGCTCACCAGAGGGCCTCGACCATGAGCAGTTCTTC. This chain connects TRBV18 to TRBJ2-1, with D tentatively TRBD2 (5 bases). Between the trimmed V and J ends, which lost 2 bases and 8 bases, there was a span of 13 bases. Germline V CDR1 and CDR2: KGHSH, LQKENI. The CDR3 totals 14 residues.

This clonotype was counted many times. The V call is TRBV6-1, the J call TRBJ2-1; 7 bases line up with TRBD1. Trimming at V came to 7 bases and at J to 5 bases, leaving 17 bases not matched to a gene. The length of the CDR3 is 17 residues. The germline gives CDR1 MNHNS, CDR2 SASEGT. This chain's CDR3 is CASKTPISRDRNNEQFF. The CDR3, as DNA: TGTGCCAGCAAGACCCCTATAAGCCGGGACAGAAACAATGAGCAGTTCTTC.

This clonotype was seen a few times. The chain couples TRBV24-1 to TRBJ2-3, with D tentatively TRBD2 (5 bases). With 2 bases removed from V and 8 bases from J, the gap between germline ends came to 10 bases. Germline assignment: CDR1 KGHDR and CDR2 SFDVKD. The CDR3 has 13 amino acids. This CDR3 reads CATSDSPGVTQYF. DNA of the CDR3: TGTGCCACCAGTGATTCCCCCGGGGTTACGCAGTATTTT.

There are many counts of this clonotype. The J gene is TRBJ2-3, the V gene TRBV3-1; no definite D call. V was pared by 1 base and J by 1 base, with 6 bases between. The V gene's germline CDR1 is LGHDT and CDR2 YNNKEL (reference sequence). The CDR3 has 14 amino acids. CDR3 amino acids: CASSQGTGTDTQYF. The CDR3 nucleotides are TGTGCCAGCAGCCAAGGGACCGGCACAGATACGCAGTATTTT.

This clonotype has at least ten counts. The CDR3 nucleotides are TGCAGTGCCGTCCCGCTTTGGGAGGGCGGCTCCAAAAACATTCAGTACTTC. It translates to CSAVPLWEGGSKNIQYF. The chain uses TRBV20-1 and TRBJ2-4; 7 nucleotides match TRBD2. Unmatched junction bases numbered 16, after V lost 6 bases and J lost 2 bases. This CDR3 comprises 17 residues. The germline V gene has CDR1 DFQATT and CDR2 SNEGSKA (reference sequence).

This clonotype was observed a few times. This rearrangement joins TRBV5-1 to TRBJ2-7; TRBD2 aligns across 14 bases. After removal of 0 bases from V and 5 bases from J, the junction contained 7 bases not matched to a gene. Germline CDR1 reads SGHRS; CDR2 reads YFSETQ. The CDR3 is made up of 17 amino acids. The CDR3 loop reads CASSLAPGLAGVDEQYF. CDR3 DNA sequence: TGCGCCAGCAGCTTGGCTCCGGGACTAGCGGGAGTGGACGAGCAGTACTTC.

The rearrangement links TRBV20-1 to TRBJ1-2; 9 bases fit TRBD1. The CDR3 is 17 residues long. Germline CDR1 DFQATT, CDR2 SNEGSKA (reference sequence). V was clipped by 3 bases and J by 0 bases; unmatched bases: 11. The CDR3 here is CSARGRDRVATNYGYTF. The CDR3 nucleotides read TGCAGTGCTAGGGGTCGGGACAGGGTGGCTACTAACTATGGCTACACCTTC.

This clonotype has ten or more counts. The CDR3 DNA reads as TGTGCCAGCAGTTCCTTTGTGGGGAGCACTGAAGCTTTCTTT. Protein: CASSSFVGSTEAFF. V gene TRBV12-3 or TRBV12-4 combines with J gene TRBJ1-1; D ambiguous. V gave up 4 bases and J gave up 4 bases, with 13 bases separating them. The CDR3 is 14 residues long.

This clonotype was counted only a few times. The chain recombines TRBV29-1 with TRBJ2-7; D assignment may be TRBD1 or TRBD2 (5 bases each). CDR3 size: 18 residues. V gave up 0 bases and J gave up 4 bases, with 25 bases separating them. CDR1 SQVTM and CDR2 ANQGSEA come from the germline V gene. Here the CDR3 DNA reads TGCAGCGTTGAAGATCGTGCCGGGGCCAAACTCCCCGATTACGAGCAGTACTTC. It specifies CSVEDRAGAKLPDYEQYF.

The chain is built from TRBV20-1 and TRBJ2-7, with 7 bases matching TRBD2. The CDR3 runs to 14 residues. Trimming took 0 bases from V and 9 from J; bases not matched to a gene: 11. Germline V gene data show CDR1 as DFQATT and CDR2 as SNEGSKA (reference sequence). The CDR3 DNA follows: TGCAGTGCTAGAGATGCTAGCGGTAGGAACGTGCAGTACTTC. Translated, it gives CSARDASGRNVQYF.

The genes are TRBV2 and TRBJ2-3, with unresolved D. Germline V gene sequence: CDR1 SNHLY, CDR2 FYNNEI. The CDR3 runs 10 residues. Trimming pared 6 bases from V and 6 bases from J, leaving 4 bases between. CDR3 nucleotide sequence: TGTGCCAGCAGGTCCGATACGCAGTATTTT. Translated, it gives CASRSDTQYF.

The chain has TRBV7-2 and TRBJ2-5; possible D gene TRBD2, 6 bases. The CDR3 consists of 16 residues. The V end was cut by 1 base, the J end by 1 base, with 13 bases between. CDR1 and CDR2 from the germline V gene are SGHTA and FQGNSA. The CDR3 coding sequence is TGTGCCAGCAGCTTAGGAGCCGCCGGGGGCCAAGAGACCCAGTACTTC. This sequence encodes CASSLGAAGGQETQYF.

Worth noting for this clonotype: The junction departs from the called germline gene at one end, perhaps through a read error. This sequence joins TRBV6-6 and TRBJ2-7; D ambiguous. The CDR3 spans 13 residues. The germline V gene encodes CDR1 MNHNY and CDR2 SVGAGI (reference sequence). The CDR3 nucleotides are TGTGCCAGCAGTTACGAGCACTCCAACGAGCAGTACTTC. Encoded protein: CASSYEHSNEQYF.

The CDR3 here is CASSRLVMLAVPSTDTQYF. The CDR3 coding sequence is TGTGCCAGCAGCCGTTTAGTTATGCTAGCGGTCCCTAGCACAGATACGCAGTATTTT. This chain joins TRBV6-1 and TRBJ2-3; 7 bases align to TRBD2. In germline, CDR1 is MNHNS, CDR2 SASEGT. V shed 6 bases, J shed 0 bases, and the junction held 18 bases outside the gene matches. The CDR3 has 19 amino acids.